A selection of T cell receptor beta chains follows, all from one sample in a study of T cells expressing NK-cell markers. Following a re-call of the 5' RACE reads, TCRdb has one entry per CDR3 protein and lacks DNA. This sample contains about 540,000 distinct CDR3 sequences. Sequences were obtained from blood T cells: a sorted CD56 or NKG2C T cell subset, CD4+ or CD8+ T cells, or bulk PBMC T cells (not recorded which). The receptors stem from a man between 18 and 35 years old in good health. The CDR3 runs from the conserved cysteine through the conserved F or W.

14 TRBJ2-6 TRBV14 CASSQVSGANVLTF
14 TRBJ2-1 TRBV29-1 CSVEGTSDYNEQFF
13 TRBJ2-1 TRBV10-3 CAISGGAYNEQFF
15 TRBJ1-6 TRBV6-1 CASREGQLYNSPLHF
16 TRBJ2-3 TRBV4-3 CASSQGTSGLPDTQYF
14 TRBJ1-1 TRBV20-1 CSAARPGVGTEAFF
15 TRBJ2-5 TRBV20-1 CSAGLLRDPGETQYF
15 TRBJ2-1 TRBV7-2 CASSLVWEGYNEQFF
16 TRBJ2-3 TRBV7-2 CASSHIKEAFTDTQYF
14 TRBJ1-4 TRBV6-5 CASSYSGAGEKLFF
12 TRBJ2-1 TRBV6-1 CASSQRIGCPFF
13 TRBJ2-1 TRBV12-3/TRBV12-4 CASTPLVQDEQFF
13 TRBJ2-5 TRBV6-6 CATWDRPGETQYF
16 TRBJ1-5 TRBV20-1 CSASPINNDSNQPQHF
15 TRBJ2-1 TRBV6-2/TRBV6-3 CASSLGAGKYNEQFF
13 TRBJ2-7 TRBV27 CASMAGGLHEQYF
12 TRBJ2-7 TRBV6-5 CASSSKSYEQYF
11 TRBJ2-1 TRBV20-1 CSANPGGSQFF
13 TRBJ2-1 TRBV7-9 CASSFGSGGEQFF
17 TRBJ2-3 TRBV5-1 CASRAWPLAGTTDTQYF
15 TRBJ2-1 TRBV27 CASSLFERGPFEQFF
13 TRBJ1-2 TRBV6-6 CASSYSRDYGYTF
14 TRBJ2-2 TRBV11-2 CASSSAVPIWELFF
16 TRBJ2-7 TRBV7-2 CASSLLPTGTSYEQYF
14 TRBJ2-1 TRBV28 CASSVAGGFDEQFF
17 TRBJ2-3 TRBV7-9 CASSFPIRKTSTDTQYF
13 TRBJ2-3 TRBV11-2 CASSLESASKRYF
16 TRBJ2-3 TRBV12-3/TRBV12-4 CASSPGLAGRADTQYF
14 TRBJ2-1 TRBV9 CASSAYPRYNEQFF
16 TRBJ2-1 TRBV6-5 CASTATERAVYFEQFF
20 TRBJ2-4 TRBV4-2 CASSQAPGLAGQLAKNIQYF
15 TRBJ2-3 TRBV5-1 CASSSRGTYTDTQYF
17 TRBJ2-6 TRBV19 CASSIGGRPGGANVLTF
16 TRBJ2-7 TRBV20-1 CSAREPLSVFSYEQYF
15 TRBJ2-1 TRBV5-6 CASSYERSSYNEQFF
13 TRBJ2-1 TRBV7-2 CASRLTVNNEQFF
16 TRBJ2-5 TRBV28 CASSPQGLATQETQYF
16 TRBJ2-5 TRBV29-1 CSTTGALAGIQETQYF
16 TRBJ1-6 TRBV20-1 CSARAPGLGAETPLHF
18 TRBJ2-1 TRBV5-4 CASSSGLAGNDAYNEQFF
15 TRBJ1-6 TRBV5-5 CASSFIGRDNSPLHF
14 TRBJ2-6 TRBV5-1 CASSLTAGANVLTF